Each of the 27 T cell receptor beta chains below was sequenced from the same sample in a study of T-cell reconstitution after alpha-beta-depleted transplantation in children. A TCRbeta library incorporating unique molecular identifiers was prepared. From the PCR reads, TCRdb called clonotypes with MiXCR, one entry per CDR3 protein. Of some 830,000 distinct CDR3 sequences in the sample, approximately 15% were seen once. Here the sequenced sample was PBMCs, mostly from graft donor cells, taken 360 days after TCRalphabeta/CD19-depleted stem cell transplant. The receptor source for this set is a male patient aged 5 to 17 who had a stem cell transplant for acute lymphoblastic leukemia, so the T cells may come from the graft donor.

This rearrangement joins TRBV2 to TRBJ1-6; D is unclear. There are 14 residues in the CDR3. Germline V gene sequence: CDR1 SNHLY, CDR2 FYNNEI. V was cut by 8 bases and J by 7 bases, with 15 bases left in between. The CDR3 is CASSVTGTNSPLHF. The CDR3 region has the DNA TGTGCCAGCTCCGTAACGGGAACCAATTCACCCCTCCACTTT.

A few counts support this clonotype. The chain couples TRBV7-9 to TRBJ1-2, with unresolved D. Germline V gives CDR1 SEHNR, CDR2 FQNEAQ (reference sequence). V lost 2 bases, J lost 4 bases, and 11 bases lay in between. CDR3 length: 14 amino acids. This CDR3 is CASSLRRRAYGYTF. The CDR3 DNA is TGTGCCAGCAGCTTAAGGCGGCGGGCCTATGGCTACACCTTC.

This clonotype was seen ten or more times. V gene TRBV20-1 combines with J gene TRBJ2-1; D remains unclear. CDR1 DFQATT and CDR2 SNEGSKA come from the germline V gene (reference sequence). Trimming shortened V by 5 bases and J by 2 bases, and 7 bases separated the two germline ends. The CDR3 runs 12 residues. CDR3 sequence: CSASIAYNEQFF. CDR3 DNA sequence: TGCAGTGCTTCGATAGCCTACAATGAGCAGTTCTTC.

The chain recombines TRBV29-1 with TRBJ2-3; the match to TRBD2 covers 12 bases. V shed 4 bases, J shed 0 bases, and the junction held 8 bases outside the gene matches. Germline V gives CDR1 SQVTM, CDR2 ANQGSEA. CDR3 length: 17 amino acids. In DNA form, the CDR3 reads TGCAGCGTTGCGACTAGCGGGAGAGGTCCTAGCACAGATACGCAGTATTTT. Its protein is CSVATSGRGPSTDTQYF.

This clonotype appeared many times. V and J are TRBV6-2 or TRBV6-3 and TRBJ2-2, with D perhaps TRBD1 (6 bases). The CDR3 runs 14 residues. Trimming removed 5 bases at V and 5 bases at J, with 12 bases between. Per germline, CDR1 MNHEY and CDR2 SVGEGT. In nucleotides, the CDR3 is TGTGCCAGCAGTGCCCTGCAGGGGACCGGGGAGCTGTTTTTT. Amino acid sequence: CASSALQGTGELFF.

The V call is TRBV3-1, the J call TRBJ1-2, with 10 positions matching TRBD1. CDR3 length: 16 amino acids. The germline V gene encodes CDR1 LGHDT and CDR2 YNNKEL (reference sequence). The V segment lost 5 bases and the J segment 8 bases; nucleotides outside the gene matches: 14. The chain's CDR3 is CASSSTGGAYWRGYTF. CDR3 DNA sequence: TGTGCCAGCAGCTCGACAGGGGGCGCCTATTGGAGAGGCTACACCTTC.

A few counts support this clonotype. The chain combines TRBV7-9 with TRBJ2-7; a weak D match, TRBD2 (6 bases). Trimming removed 5 bases at V and 0 bases at J, with 14 bases between. The CDR3 is made up of 15 amino acids. Per germline, CDR1 SEHNR and CDR2 FQNEAQ (reference sequence). The CDR3 reads CASSRGTFSSYEQYF. The CDR3 DNA reads TGTGCCAGCAGCCGAGGGACTTTTAGCTCCTACGAGCAGTACTTC.

The chain has TRBV20-1 and TRBJ2-7; no definite D call. The CDR3 is 13 amino acids. V shed 3 bases and J shed 2 bases, with 11 bases lying between them. Germline loops: CDR1 DFQATT, CDR2 SNEGSKA (reference sequence). As DNA, the CDR3 is TGCAGTGCTAGTAAGCTAGATCCCTACGAGCAGTACTTC. It specifies CSASKLDPYEQYF.

The V call is TRBV3-1, the J call TRBJ2-1, with 10 nucleotides matching TRBD2. Looked up from germline, CDR1 is LGHDT and CDR2 is YNNKEL (reference sequence). V was pared by 10 bases and J by 2 bases, with 11 bases of the junction left unmatched. CDR3 size: 16 residues. The DNA for the CDR3 is TGTGCCACCTCCAACCTAGCGGGAGTCCCCTACAATGAGCAGTTCTTC. Translation gives CATSNLAGVPYNEQFF.

The table lists this clonotype with a few counts. The gene calls are TRBV20-1 and TRBJ2-1; possible D gene TRBD2, 5 bases. The CDR3 runs to 15 residues. Germline loops: CDR1 DFQATT, CDR2 SNEGSKA (reference sequence). The germline V and J ends were trimmed by 2 bases and 0 bases, with 11 bases remaining between them. The chain's CDR3 is CSARTMSGSYNEQFF. The CDR3 region has the DNA TGCAGTGCTAGAACCATGAGCGGCTCCTACAATGAGCAGTTCTTC.

The rearrangement joins TRBV12-5 to TRBJ1-2; D is unclear. Germline CDR1 and CDR2: LGHNT and FRNRAP. With 2 bases removed from V and 4 bases from J, the gap between germline ends came to 11 bases. The CDR3 has 14 residues. In DNA form, the CDR3 reads TGTGCTAGTGGTTTGACCCGGACGACCTATGGCTACACCTTC. Amino acids: CASGLTRTTYGYTF.

V usage is TRBV7-6 and J usage is TRBJ2-1; 16 bases agree with TRBD2. J gave up 7 bases and V 5 bases, and 11 bases lay outside the gene matches. CDR3 size: 18 residues. Looked up from germline, CDR1 is SGHVS and CDR2 is FNYEAQ. The CDR3 region is CASSPHPGTSGRGNEQFF. CDR3 nucleotide sequence: TGTGCCAGCAGCCCACATCCCGGGACTAGCGGGAGGGGAAATGAGCAGTTCTTC. The variable domain in full, with the rest retrieved from reference TRBV7-6 and TRBJ2-1, is GAGVSQSPRYKVTKRGQDVALRCDPISGHVSLYWYRQALGQGPEFLTYFNYEAQQDKSGLPNDRFSAERPEGSISTLTIQRTEQRDSAMYRCASSPHPGTSGRGNEQFFGPGTRLTVL.

This clonotype was picked up a small number of times. The chain is built from TRBV5-1 and TRBJ2-3, with TRBD2 matching 8 bases. Germline CDR1 SGHRS, CDR2 YFSETQ. The ends lost 5 bases at V and 3 bases at J; junction bases unmatched: 14. CDR3 length: 17 residues. The CDR3 nucleotides read TGCGCCAGCAGAAGGGGCTTCGCGGGAGGACGAACAGATACGCAGTATTTT. It specifies CASRRGFAGGRTDTQYF.

This clonotype was observed a few times. The rearrangement joins TRBV30 to TRBJ2-1; D is uncertain. V lost 1 base to trimming and J lost 6 bases, with 7 bases between them. The CDR3 totals 12 residues. Germline CDR1 and CDR2: GTSNPN and SVGIG (reference sequence). In DNA form, the CDR3 reads TGTGCCTGGAGTGGAGAAGCCAATGAGCAGTTCTTC. Translating it yields CAWSGEANEQFF. Variable domain in full (rest from reference TRBV30 and TRBJ2-1): SQTIHQWPATLVQPVGSPLSLECTVEGTSNPNLYWYRQAAGRGLQLLFYSVGIGQISSEVPQNLSASRPQDRQFILSSKKLLLSDSGFYLCAWSGEANEQFFGPGTRLTVL.

This clonotype was detected once. Sequence at one end of the junction differs from germline and may be a read error. This chain links TRBV6-1 with TRBJ2-1; a possible D gene is TRBD1 (6 bases). Germline CDR1 and CDR2: MNHNS and SASEGT. The CDR3 loop spans 15 amino acids. CDR3 nucleotides: TGTGCCAGCAGTGGTAGGGGGAACTCCCACAATGAGCAGTTCTTC. This gives the protein CASSGRGNSHNEQFF.

The J gene is TRBJ2-7, the V gene TRBV9; the D is unclear. V was shortened by 0 bases and J by 0 bases, with 7 bases between the two germline ends. Germline-derived CDR1 and CDR2 are SGDLS and YYNGEE. The length of the CDR3 is 14 residues. The CDR3 DNA is TGTGCCAGCAGCGTAGGGTCCTACTCCTACGAGCAGTACTTC. Its protein product is CASSVGSYSYEQYF.

This clonotype was seen repeatedly, ten times or more. The CDR3 DNA reads TGCGCCAGCAGCTGGGGGGACGGGAGCAATCAGCCCCAGCATTTT. Its translation is CASSWGDGSNQPQHF. The rearrangement links TRBV5-1 to TRBJ1-5; D possibly corresponds to TRBD1 (5 bases). Looked up from germline, CDR1 is SGHRS and CDR2 is YFSETQ. Between the trimmed V and J ends, which lost 3 bases and 1 base, there was a span of 11 bases. This CDR3 spans 15 amino acids. Full variable domain (outside the CDR3, taken from reference TRBV5-1 and TRBJ1-5): KAGVTQTPRYLIKTRGQQVTLSCSPISGHRSVSWYQQTPGQGLQFLFEYFSETQRNKGNFPGRFSGRQFSNSRSEMNVSTLELGDSALYLCASSWGDGSNQPQHFGDGTRLSIL.

The rearrangement links TRBV12-3 or TRBV12-4 to TRBJ2-5, with no clear D. The CDR3 is made up of 13 amino acids. Trimming cost V 6 bases and J 1 base, with 9 bases left between them. This CDR3 reads CASRTEIQETQYF. DNA of the CDR3: TGTGCCAGCAGGACGGAAATCCAAGAGACCCAGTACTTC.

This clonotype turned up a few times. The chain employs TRBV5-1 and TRBJ1-1; D may be TRBD1 (6 bases). The ends were cut back, 0 bases at V and 1 base at J, with 16 bases in the middle. The CDR3 is made up of 17 amino acids. The germline V gene has CDR1 SGHRS and CDR2 YFSETQ. In DNA, the CDR3 is TGCGCCAGCAGCTTGGATGTATGGCCGGGGGCGAACACTGAAGCTTTCTTT. It yields the protein CASSLDVWPGANTEAFF.

The chain links TRBV19 to TRBJ1-1; D is ambiguous. With 7 bases removed from V and 7 bases from J, the gap between germline ends came to 16 bases. CDR1 and CDR2 from the germline V gene are LNHDA and SQIVND (reference sequence). This CDR3 has 13 residues. Written as DNA, the CDR3 is TGTGCCAGTATCGGCCCCCTCCGTATTGAAGCTTTCTTT. Its protein is CASIGPLRIEAFF.

Ten or more counts support this clonotype. The chain combines TRBV20-1 with TRBJ1-5, with a possible D match to TRBD1 (6 bases). Germline lookup yields CDR1 DFQATT and CDR2 SNEGSKA (reference sequence). The CDR3 spans 13 residues. With 5 bases removed from V and 3 bases from J, the gap between germline ends came to 11 bases. CDR3 region: CSAHTGFNQPQHF. The CDR3 nucleotides are TGCAGTGCTCACACAGGGTTCAATCAGCCCCAGCATTTT.

This rearrangement joins TRBV12-3 or TRBV12-4 to TRBJ2-7; 10 bases match TRBD1. The CDR3 has 15 amino acids. Losses at the gene ends were 5 bases for V and 3 bases for J; bases not matched to a gene: 7. The CDR3 protein is CASSHLRDRGYEQYF. The DNA for the CDR3 is TGTGCCAGCAGTCATCTCCGGGACAGGGGCTACGAGCAGTACTTC.

The chain employs TRBV5-1 and TRBJ2-4; 12 bases fit TRBD2. Trimming took 0 bases from V and 6 from J; bases not matched to a gene: 10. The CDR3 has 18 amino acids. CDR1 and CDR2 from the germline V gene are SGHRS and YFSETQ. The CDR3 DNA reads TGCGCCAGCAGCTTGGCCAGCCGACTAGCGGGAGAGGGAAACATTCAGTACTTC. Its protein product is CASSLASRLAGEGNIQYF. Combining the CDR3 with reference TRBV5-1 and TRBJ2-4 gives the whole variable domain KAGVTQTPRYLIKTRGQQVTLSCSPISGHRSVSWYQQTPGQGLQFLFEYFSETQRNKGNFPGRFSGRQFSNSRSEMNVSTLELGDSALYLCASSLASRLAGEGNIQYFGAGTRLSVL.

V usage is TRBV12-3 or TRBV12-4 and J usage is TRBJ2-7; a weak D match, TRBD2 (6 bases). The V gene lost 6 bases and the J gene lost 2 bases, with 20 bases spanning the gap. The CDR3 length is 16 residues. The CDR3 DNA reads TGTGCCAGCAGCCCCCCTCTCCTTAGCGGAGCCTACGAGCAGTACTTC. It encodes CASSPPLLSGAYEQYF.

The chain recombines TRBV27 with TRBJ2-1; no reliable D call. The ends were cut back, 3 bases at V and 0 bases at J, with 9 bases in the middle. In germline, CDR1 is MNHEY, CDR2 SMNVEV (reference sequence). The CDR3 has 15 amino acids. CDR3 bases: TGTGCCAGCAGTTTCATGGACGGCTCCTACAATGAGCAGTTCTTC. Translation: CASSFMDGSYNEQFF.

This sequence joins TRBV6-2 or TRBV6-3 and TRBJ2-6; 8 positions match TRBD2. The trim removed 0 bases at V and 2 bases at J, leaving 12 bases unmatched. Germline V gene lookup returns CDR1 MNHEY and CDR2 SVGEGT. The length of the CDR3 is 20 residues. The CDR3 sequence: CASSYSRGAPGVPGANVLTF. The CDR3 DNA reads TGTGCCAGCAGTTACTCGCGGGGGGCGCCAGGCGTACCTGGGGCCAACGTCCTGACTTTC.

The chain employs TRBV6-2 or TRBV6-3 and TRBJ2-1; either TRBD1 or TRBD2 may fit D (5 bases each). This CDR3 is 18 amino acids long. The ends were cut back, 2 bases at V and 0 bases at J, with 17 bases in the middle. The germline V gene has CDR1 MNHEY and CDR2 SVGEGT. The CDR3 sequence: CASSYGDPGGSSYNEQFF. Written as DNA, the CDR3 is TGTGCCAGCAGTTACGGGGACCCCGGAGGCAGCTCCTACAATGAGCAGTTCTTC.